This T cell receptor beta chain was recorded in a study of CD39 and CD103 CD8 tumor-infiltrating T cells. CD8+CD4-CD45RA- cells, CCR7-positive or negative, formed the memory CD8 sort. CDR3 length equals 12 residues. Germline assignment: CDR1 KGHSH and CDR2 LQKENI. V shed 3 bases and J shed 5 bases, with 7 bases lying between them. The protocol was immunoSEQ multiplex PCR, while the TCRdb copy is restricted to in-frame clones and leaves out a portion. The sample includes roughly 18,000 clones, 75% to 95% seen only once; the top ten take about 4.5%. The chain couples TRBV18 to TRBJ1-1; D gene unclear. Input material: CD8+ T cells sorted from blood. Noted subset: total memory CD8 T cells (CD45RA-CCR7+/-) from blood or uninvolved lymph node. This TCR was sampled from a human donor with head and neck squamous cell carcinoma. The CDR3, as DNA: TGTGCCAGCTCACCCGACACTACTGAAGCTTTCTTT. It translates to CASSPDTTEAFF.